This TCR beta chain stems from a study of shared clonotypes between healthy human individuals. Germline values: CDR1 SGHVS, CDR2 FQNEAQ. The V gene lost 2 bases and the J gene lost 4 bases, with 9 bases spanning the gap. CDR3 length equals 13 residues. Using immunoSEQ multiplex PCR, the repertoire was profiled, and TCRdb retains in-frame clones only, with some absent. The sample holds roughly 2.2 million clones, roughly 92% seen once. Findings and limits, study-wide: A reduction in generation probabilities was seen for non-shared clonotypes relative to those shared by all four donors.

Concerning this clone itself: Its antigen is not known. This specimen includes other DNA sequences encoding the same CDR3.

Sequenced: naive CD4+ T cells from PBMCs. As for subset: CD45RA+ positively selected. V usage is TRBV7-8 and J usage is TRBJ2-7; D tentatively fits TRBD1 or TRBD2 (5 bases each). The source is a man between 18 and 35 years old in good health. Some clones in this sample may be carry-over from other donors' samples. CDR3 sequence: CASSLRGGYEQYF. CDR3 bases: TGTGCCAGCAGCTTAAGGGGCGGGTACGAGCAGTACTTC.